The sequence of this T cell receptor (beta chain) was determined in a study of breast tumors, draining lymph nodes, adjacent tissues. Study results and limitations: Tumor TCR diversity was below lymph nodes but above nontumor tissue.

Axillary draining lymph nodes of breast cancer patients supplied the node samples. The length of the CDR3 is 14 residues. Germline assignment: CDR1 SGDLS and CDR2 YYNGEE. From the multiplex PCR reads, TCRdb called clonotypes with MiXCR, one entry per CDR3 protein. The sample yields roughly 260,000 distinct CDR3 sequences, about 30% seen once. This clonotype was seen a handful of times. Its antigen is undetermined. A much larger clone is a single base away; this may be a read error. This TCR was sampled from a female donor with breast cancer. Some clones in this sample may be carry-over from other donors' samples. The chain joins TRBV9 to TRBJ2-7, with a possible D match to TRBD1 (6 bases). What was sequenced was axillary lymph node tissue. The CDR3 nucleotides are TGTGCCAGCAGCGCAAAACAGGGATGGGGCGAGCAGTCCTTC. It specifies CASSAKQGWGEQSF. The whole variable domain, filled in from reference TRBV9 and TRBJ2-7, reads DSGVTQTPKHLITATGQRVTLRCSPRSGDLSVYWYQQSLDQGLQFLIQYYNGEERAKGNILERFSAQQFPDLHSELNLSSLELGDSALYFCASSAKQGWGEQSFGPGTRLTVT.